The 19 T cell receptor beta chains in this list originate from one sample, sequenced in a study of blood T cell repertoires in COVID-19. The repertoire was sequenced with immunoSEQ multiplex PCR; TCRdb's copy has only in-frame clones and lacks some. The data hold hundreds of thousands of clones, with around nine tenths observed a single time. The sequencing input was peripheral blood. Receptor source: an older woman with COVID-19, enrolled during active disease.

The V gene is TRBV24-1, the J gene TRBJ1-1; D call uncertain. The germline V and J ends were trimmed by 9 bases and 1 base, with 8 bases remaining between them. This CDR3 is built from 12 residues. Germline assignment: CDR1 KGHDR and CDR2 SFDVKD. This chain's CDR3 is CATQARNTEAFF. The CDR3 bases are TGTGCCACCCAGGCGCGGAACACTGAAGCTTTCTTT.

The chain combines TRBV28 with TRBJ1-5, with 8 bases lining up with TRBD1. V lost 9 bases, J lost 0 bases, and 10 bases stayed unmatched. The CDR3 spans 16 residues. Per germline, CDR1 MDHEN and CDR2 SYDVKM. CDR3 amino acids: CASTAGGAGSNQPQHF. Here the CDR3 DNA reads TGTGCCAGTACAGCAGGGGGCGCCGGTAGCAATCAGCCCCAGCATTTT.

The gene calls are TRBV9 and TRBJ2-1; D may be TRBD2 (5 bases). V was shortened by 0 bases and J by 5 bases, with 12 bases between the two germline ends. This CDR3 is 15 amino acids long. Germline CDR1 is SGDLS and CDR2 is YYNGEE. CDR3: CASSVADLGNNEQFF. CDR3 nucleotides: TGTGCCAGCAGCGTAGCTGACCTCGGGAACAATGAGCAGTTCTTC.

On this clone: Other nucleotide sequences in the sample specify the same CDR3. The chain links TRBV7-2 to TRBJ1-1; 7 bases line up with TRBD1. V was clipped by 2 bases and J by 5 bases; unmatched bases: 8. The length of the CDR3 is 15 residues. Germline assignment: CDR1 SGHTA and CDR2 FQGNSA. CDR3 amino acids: CASSLQGGMGTEAFF. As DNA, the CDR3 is TGTGCCAGCAGCTTACAGGGGGGTATGGGGACTGAAGCTTTCTTT. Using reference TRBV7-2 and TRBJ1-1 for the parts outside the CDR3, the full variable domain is GAGVSQSPSNKVTEKGKDVELRCDPISGHTALYWYRQSLGQGLEFLIYFQGNSAPDKSGLPSDRFSAERTGGSVSTLTIQRTQQEDSAVYLCASSLQGGMGTEAFFGQGTRLTVV.

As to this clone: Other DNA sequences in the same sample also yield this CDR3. CDR3 residues: CASSTQGAGEKLFF. The CDR3 DNA reads as TGTGCCAGTAGTACGCAGGGGGCCGGCGAAAAACTGTTTTTT. This sequence joins TRBV19 and TRBJ1-4; 8 nucleotides match TRBD1. Trimming took 4 bases from V and 8 from J; bases not matched to a gene: 6. Per the germline V gene, CDR1 is LNHDA and CDR2 is SQIVND (reference sequence). The CDR3 extends over 14 amino acids.

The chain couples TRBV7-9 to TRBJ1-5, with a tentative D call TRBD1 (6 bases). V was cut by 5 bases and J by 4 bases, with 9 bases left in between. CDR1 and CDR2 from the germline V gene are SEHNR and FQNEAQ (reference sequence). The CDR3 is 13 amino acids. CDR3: CASSGGQNQPQHF. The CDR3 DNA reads TGTGCCAGCAGCGGTGGACAGAATCAGCCCCAGCATTTT.

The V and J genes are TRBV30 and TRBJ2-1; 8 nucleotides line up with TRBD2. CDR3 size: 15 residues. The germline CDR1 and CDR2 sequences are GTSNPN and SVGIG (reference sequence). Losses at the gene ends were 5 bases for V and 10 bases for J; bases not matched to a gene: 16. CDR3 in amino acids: CAWSDVAGMVEEQFF. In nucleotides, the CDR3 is TGTGCCTGGTCCGACGTAGCGGGGATGGTAGAAGAGCAGTTCTTC. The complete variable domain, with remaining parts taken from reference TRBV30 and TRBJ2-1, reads SQTIHQWPATLVQPVGSPLSLECTVEGTSNPNLYWYRQAAGRGLQLLFYSVGIGQISSEVPQNLSASRPQDRQFILSSKKLLLSDSGFYLCAWSDVAGMVEEQFFGPGTRLTVL.

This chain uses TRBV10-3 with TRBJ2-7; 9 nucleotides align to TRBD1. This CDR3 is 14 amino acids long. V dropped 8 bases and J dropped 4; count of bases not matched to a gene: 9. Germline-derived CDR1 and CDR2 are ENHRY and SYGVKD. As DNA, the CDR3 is TGTGCCATCGAATCGGACAGGGGACGATACGAGCAGTACTTC. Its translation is CAIESDRGRYEQYF.

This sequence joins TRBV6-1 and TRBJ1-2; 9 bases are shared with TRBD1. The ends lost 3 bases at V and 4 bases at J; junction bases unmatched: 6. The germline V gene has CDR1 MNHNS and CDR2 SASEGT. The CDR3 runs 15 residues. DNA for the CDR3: TGTGCCAGCAGTGATAGGACAGGGGTTGTCTATGGCTACACCTTC. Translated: CASSDRTGVVYGYTF.

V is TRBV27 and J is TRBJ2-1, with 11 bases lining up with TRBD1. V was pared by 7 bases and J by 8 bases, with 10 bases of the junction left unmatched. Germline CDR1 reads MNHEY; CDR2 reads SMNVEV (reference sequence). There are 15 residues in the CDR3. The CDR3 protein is CASTGGTGGWDEQFF. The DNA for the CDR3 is TGTGCCAGCACAGGCGGGACAGGGGGGTGGGATGAGCAGTTCTTC.

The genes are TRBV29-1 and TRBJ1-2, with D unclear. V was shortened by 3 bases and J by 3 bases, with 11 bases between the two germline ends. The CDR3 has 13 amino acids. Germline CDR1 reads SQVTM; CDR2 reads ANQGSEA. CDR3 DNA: TGCAGCGTTGATGAGAGGGAGTACTATGGCTACACCTTC. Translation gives CSVDEREYYGYTF.

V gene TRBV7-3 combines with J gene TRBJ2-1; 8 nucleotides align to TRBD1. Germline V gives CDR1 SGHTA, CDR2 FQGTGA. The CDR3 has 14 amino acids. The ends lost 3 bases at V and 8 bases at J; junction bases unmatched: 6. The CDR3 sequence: CASSFQGAVDEQFF. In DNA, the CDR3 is TGTGCCAGCAGCTTCCAGGGGGCAGTCGATGAGCAGTTCTTC.

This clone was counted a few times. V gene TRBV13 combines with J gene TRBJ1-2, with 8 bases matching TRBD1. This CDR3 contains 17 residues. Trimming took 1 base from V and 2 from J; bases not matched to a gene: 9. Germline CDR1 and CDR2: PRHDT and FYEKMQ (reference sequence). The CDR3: CASSLVQGGTVNYGYTF. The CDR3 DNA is TGTGCCAGCAGCTTAGTACAGGGGGGGACGGTGAACTATGGCTACACCTTC.

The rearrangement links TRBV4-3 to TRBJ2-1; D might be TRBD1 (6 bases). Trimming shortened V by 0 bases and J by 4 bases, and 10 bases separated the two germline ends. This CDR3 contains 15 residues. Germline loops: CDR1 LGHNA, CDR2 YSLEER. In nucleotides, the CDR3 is TGCGCCAGCAGCCAAGATTGGACAGCTTACAATGAGCAGTTCTTC. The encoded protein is CASSQDWTAYNEQFF.

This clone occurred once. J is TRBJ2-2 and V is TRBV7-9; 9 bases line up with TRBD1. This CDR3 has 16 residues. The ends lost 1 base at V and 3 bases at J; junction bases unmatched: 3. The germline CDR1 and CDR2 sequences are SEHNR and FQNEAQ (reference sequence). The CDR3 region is CASSLGDREDTGELFF. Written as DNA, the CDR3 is TGTGCCAGCAGCTTAGGGGACAGGGAGGACACCGGGGAGCTGTTTTTT.

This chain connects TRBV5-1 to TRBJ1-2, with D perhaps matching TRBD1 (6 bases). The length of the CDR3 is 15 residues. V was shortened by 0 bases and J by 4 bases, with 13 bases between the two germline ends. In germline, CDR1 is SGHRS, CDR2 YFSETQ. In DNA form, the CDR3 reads TGCGCCAGCAGCTTGGTAACAGGGTCGAGCTATGGCTACACCTTC. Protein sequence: CASSLVTGSSYGYTF.

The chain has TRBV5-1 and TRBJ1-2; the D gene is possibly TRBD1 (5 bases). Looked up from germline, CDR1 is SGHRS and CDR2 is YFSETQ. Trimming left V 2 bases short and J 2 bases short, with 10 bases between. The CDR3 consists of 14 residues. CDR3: CASSFSGENYGYTF. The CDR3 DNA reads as TGCGCCAGCAGCTTTTCGGGGGAAAACTATGGCTACACCTTC.

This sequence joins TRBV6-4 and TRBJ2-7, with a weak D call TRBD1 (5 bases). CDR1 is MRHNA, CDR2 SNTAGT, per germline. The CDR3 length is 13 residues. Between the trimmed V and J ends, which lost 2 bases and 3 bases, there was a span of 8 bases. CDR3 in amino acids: CASSDPQVYEQYF. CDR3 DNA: TGTGCCAGCAGTGACCCACAGGTCTACGAGCAGTACTTC.

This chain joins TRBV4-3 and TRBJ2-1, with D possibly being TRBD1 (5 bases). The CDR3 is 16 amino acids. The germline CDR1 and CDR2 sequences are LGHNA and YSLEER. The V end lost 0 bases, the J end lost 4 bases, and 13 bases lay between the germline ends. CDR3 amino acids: CASSQDLYDRYNEQFF. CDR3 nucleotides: TGCGCCAGCAGCCAAGACCTATATGACAGATACAATGAGCAGTTCTTC.